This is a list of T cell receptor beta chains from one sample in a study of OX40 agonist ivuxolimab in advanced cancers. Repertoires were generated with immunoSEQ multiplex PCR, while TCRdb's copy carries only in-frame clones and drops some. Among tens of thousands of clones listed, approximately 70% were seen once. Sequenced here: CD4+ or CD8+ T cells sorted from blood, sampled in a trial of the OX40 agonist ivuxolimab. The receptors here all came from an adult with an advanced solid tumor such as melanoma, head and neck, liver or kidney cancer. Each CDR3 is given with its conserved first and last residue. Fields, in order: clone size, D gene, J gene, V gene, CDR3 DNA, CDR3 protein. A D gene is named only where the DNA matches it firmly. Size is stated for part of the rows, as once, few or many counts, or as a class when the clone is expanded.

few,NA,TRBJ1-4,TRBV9,TGTGCCAGCAGCGGTAGGGGGGCGGATGAAAAACTGTTTTTT,CASSGRGADEKLFF
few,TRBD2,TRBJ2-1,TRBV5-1,TGCGCCACCTCGTCCGGGGGGGGAGGCAATGAGCAGTTCTTC,CATSSGGGGNEQFF
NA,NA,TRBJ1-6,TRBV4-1,TGCGCCAGCAGCCAAGACGCAGGGTATAATTCACCCCTCCACTTT,CASSQDAGYNSPLHF
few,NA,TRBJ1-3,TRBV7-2,TGTGCCAGCAGCTTAGTGGCAGGGGACTACTCTGGAAACACCATATATTTT,CASSLVAGDYSGNTIYF
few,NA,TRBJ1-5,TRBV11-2,TGTGCCAGCAGCTTAGGTCCGACATCATCCGAGCCCCAGCATTTT,CASSLGPTSSEPQHF
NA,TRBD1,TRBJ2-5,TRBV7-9,TGCGCCAGCAGCCAAGATGTCGGGACAGCTGAGACCCAGTACTTC,CASSQDVGTAETQYF
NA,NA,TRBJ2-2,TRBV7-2,TGTGCCAGCAGGACAGACCCCGGGGAGCTGTTTTTT,CASRTDPGELFF
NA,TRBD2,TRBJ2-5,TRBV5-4,TGTGCCAGCAGCGTGCGTAGCGGGGGAGCACAAGAGACCCAGTACTTC,CASSVRSGGAQETQYF
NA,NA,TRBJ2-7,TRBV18,TGTGCCAGCTCACCAGGACCAGACAGACTACCCTCCTACGAGCAGTACTTC,CASSPGPDRLPSYEQYF
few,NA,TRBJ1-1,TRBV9,TGTGCCAGCAGCCCCCGGACACTCCGTGAAGCTTTCTTT,CASSPRTLREAFF
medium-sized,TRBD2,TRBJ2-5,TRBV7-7,TGTGCTAGCAGCTTACGGACTAGCTGGGAGACCCAGTACTTC,CASSLRTSWETQYF
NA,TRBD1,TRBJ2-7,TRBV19,TGTGCCAGTAGACCAGGGACAGGGATGGACGAGCAGTACTTC,CASRPGTGMDEQYF
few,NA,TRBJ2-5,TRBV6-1,TGTGCCAGCAGTGCCCTCTTTACCGGGGGGCTCCGGGAGACCCAGTACTTC,CASSALFTGGLRETQYF
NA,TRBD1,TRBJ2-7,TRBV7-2,TGTGCCAGCAGCCCGATCGCACAGGGGGCATCGAACGAGCAGTACTTC,CASSPIAQGASNEQYF
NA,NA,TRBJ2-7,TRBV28,TGTGCCAGCAGTTTTGACGCTGGCGAGCAGTACTTC,CASSFDAGEQYF
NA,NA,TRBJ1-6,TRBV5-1,TGCGCCAGCAGCCTACATGATTCAGGGATTGTCCTCCCCAAAGGACCCCTCCACTTT,CASSLHDSGIVLPKGPLHF
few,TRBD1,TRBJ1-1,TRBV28,TGTGCCAGCAGTCCCACAGGGGCTGAAGCTTTCTTT,CASSPTGAEAFF
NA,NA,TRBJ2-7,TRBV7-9,TGTGCCAGCACCCCACTGATAGGGGCCTACGAGCAGTACTTC,CASTPLIGAYEQYF
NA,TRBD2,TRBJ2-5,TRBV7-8,TGTGCCAGCAGCCGACCCCCGGGGGGAGAGACCCAGTACTTC,CASSRPPGGETQYF
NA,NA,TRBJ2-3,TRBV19,TGTGCCAGTAGTAGTCGGTGGACAGGCGGGACATACGATACGCAGTATTTT,CASSSRWTGGTYDTQYF
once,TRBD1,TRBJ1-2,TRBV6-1,TGTGCCAGCAGTGAGGACAGGGGTGGATATGGCTACACCTTC,CASSEDRGGYGYTF
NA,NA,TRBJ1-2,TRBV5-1,TGCGCCAGCAGCTTGCTGGGCGGAGATGGCTACACCTTC,CASSLLGGDGYTF
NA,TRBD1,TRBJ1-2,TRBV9,TGTGCCAGCAGCGCCTCAAGGACAGGAGCTAACTATGGCTACACCTTC,CASSASRTGANYGYTF
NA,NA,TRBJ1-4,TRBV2,TGTGCCAGCAAGGGTCGATTAAATGAAAAACTGTTTTTT,CASKGRLNEKLFF
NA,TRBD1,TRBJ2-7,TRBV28,TGTGCCAGCGCTCCCGGGACAGGGGAGCCCCTTTACGAGCAGTACTTC,CASAPGTGEPLYEQYF
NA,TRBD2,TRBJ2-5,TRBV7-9,TGTGCCAGCAGCTCAATGGTGGAGCTAGCGGGGGCCCAAGAGACCCAGTACTTC,CASSSMVELAGAQETQYF
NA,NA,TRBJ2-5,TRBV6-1,TGTGCCAGCAGTCGAACAGGTCGAGAGACCCAGTACTTC,CASSRTGRETQYF
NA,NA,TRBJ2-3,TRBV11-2,TGTGCCAGCAGCTTAGATCAGCACAGTTTCGCAGATACGCAGTATTTT,CASSLDQHSFADTQYF
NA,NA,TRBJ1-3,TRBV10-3,TGTGCCATCAGGGAGGGAGGAAGCTCTGGAAACACCATATATTTT,CAIREGGSSGNTIYF
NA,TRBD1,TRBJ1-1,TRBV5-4,TGTGCCAGCAGGGCTACAGGGGACACTGAAGCTTTCTTT,CASRATGDTEAFF
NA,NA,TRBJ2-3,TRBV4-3,TGCGCCAGCAGCCCGTCTATGGCAGATACGCAGTATTTT,CASSPSMADTQYF
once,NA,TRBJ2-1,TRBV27,TGTGCCAGCAGTTTAACGGCGGGGAAGAATAATGAGCAGTTCTTC,CASSLTAGKNNEQFF
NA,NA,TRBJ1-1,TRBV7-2,TGTGCCAGCAGCGCACACGGACACACGAACACTGAAGCTTTCTTT,CASSAHGHTNTEAFF
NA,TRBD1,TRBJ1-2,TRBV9,TGTGCCAGCAGCGTCGGACAGGGGTCCTATGGCTACACCTTC,CASSVGQGSYGYTF